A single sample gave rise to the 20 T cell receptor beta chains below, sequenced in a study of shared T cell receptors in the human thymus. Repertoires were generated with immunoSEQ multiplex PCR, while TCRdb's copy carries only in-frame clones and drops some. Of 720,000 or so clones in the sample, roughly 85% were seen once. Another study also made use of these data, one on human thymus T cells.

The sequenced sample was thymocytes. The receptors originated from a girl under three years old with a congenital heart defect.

CDR3 loop: CSAFPKAGAEETQYF. The CDR3 DNA reads as TGTTCAGCGTTCCCCAAAGCGGGGGCTGAAGAGACCCAGTACTTC. The chain has TRBV2 and TRBJ2-5, with TRBD2 matching over 8 bases. The CDR3 sequence is 15 residues long. CDR1 and CDR2 from the germline V gene are SNHLY and FYNNEI.

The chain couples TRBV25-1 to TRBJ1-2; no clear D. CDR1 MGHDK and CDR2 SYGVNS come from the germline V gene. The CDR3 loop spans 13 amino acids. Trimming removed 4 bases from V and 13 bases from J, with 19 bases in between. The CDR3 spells CASSAVRGTPLTF. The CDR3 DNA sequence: TGTGCCAGCAGTGCGGTTCGGGGAACCCCCCTCACCTTC.

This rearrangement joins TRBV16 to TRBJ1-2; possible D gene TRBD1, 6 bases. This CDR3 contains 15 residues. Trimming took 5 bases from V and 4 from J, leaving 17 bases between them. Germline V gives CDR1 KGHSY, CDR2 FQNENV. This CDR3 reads CASSYARVRGYGYTF. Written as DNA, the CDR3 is TGTGCCAGCAGCTACGCCCGGGTCAGGGGCTATGGCTACACCTTC. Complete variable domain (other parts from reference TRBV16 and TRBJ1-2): GEEVAQTPKHLVRGEGQKAKLYCAPIKGHSYVFWYQQVLKNEFKFLISFQNENVFDETGMPKERFSAKCLPNSPCSLEIQATKLEDSAVYFCASSYARVRGYGYTFGSGTRLTVV.

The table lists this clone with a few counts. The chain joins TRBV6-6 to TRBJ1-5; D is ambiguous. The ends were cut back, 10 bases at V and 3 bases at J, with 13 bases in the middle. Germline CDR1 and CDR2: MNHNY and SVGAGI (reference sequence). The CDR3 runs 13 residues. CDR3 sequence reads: CATYRTPNQPQHF. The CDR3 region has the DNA TGTGCCACCTATCGGACTCCCAATCAGCCCCAGCATTTT.

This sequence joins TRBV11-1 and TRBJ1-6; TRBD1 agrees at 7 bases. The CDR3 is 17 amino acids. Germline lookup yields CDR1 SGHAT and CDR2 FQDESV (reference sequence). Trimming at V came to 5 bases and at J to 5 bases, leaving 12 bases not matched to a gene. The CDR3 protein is CASSLPAIQGDNSPLHF. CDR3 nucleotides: TGTGCCAGCAGCCTGCCTGCAATTCAGGGGGATAATTCACCCCTCCACTTT.

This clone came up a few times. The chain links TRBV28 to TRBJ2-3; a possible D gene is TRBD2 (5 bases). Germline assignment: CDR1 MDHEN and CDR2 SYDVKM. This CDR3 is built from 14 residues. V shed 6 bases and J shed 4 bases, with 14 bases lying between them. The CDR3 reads CASSPRLAADTQYF. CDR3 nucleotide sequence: TGTGCCAGCAGCCCGAGGCTAGCCGCAGATACGCAGTATTTT.

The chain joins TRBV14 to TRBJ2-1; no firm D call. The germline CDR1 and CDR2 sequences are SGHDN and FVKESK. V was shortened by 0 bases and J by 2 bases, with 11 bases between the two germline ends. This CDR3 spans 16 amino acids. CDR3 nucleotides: TGTGCCAGCAGCCAAGACCCGGTGCGCACCTACAATGAGCAGTTCTTC. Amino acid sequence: CASSQDPVRTYNEQFF.

The CDR3 loop is CASSFGTGINYGYTF. As DNA, the CDR3 is TGCGCCAGCAGCTTCGGGACAGGGATAAACTATGGCTACACCTTC. This sequence joins TRBV5-1 and TRBJ1-2; TRBD1 agrees at 9 bases. In germline, CDR1 is SGHRS, CDR2 YFSETQ. V lost 2 bases and J lost 2; bases outside the gene matches: 4. This CDR3 is built from 15 residues. The variable domain in full, with the rest retrieved from reference TRBV5-1 and TRBJ1-2, is KAGVTQTPRYLIKTRGQQVTLSCSPISGHRSVSWYQQTPGQGLQFLFEYFSETQRNKGNFPGRFSGRQFSNSRSEMNVSTLELGDSALYLCASSFGTGINYGYTFGSGTRLTVV.

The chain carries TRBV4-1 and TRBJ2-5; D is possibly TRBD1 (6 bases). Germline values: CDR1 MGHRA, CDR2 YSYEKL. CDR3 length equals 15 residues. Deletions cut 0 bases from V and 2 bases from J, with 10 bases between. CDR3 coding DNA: TGCGCCAGCAGCCAAGAGACGGGACAACAAGAGACCCAGTACTTC. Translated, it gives CASSQETGQQETQYF.

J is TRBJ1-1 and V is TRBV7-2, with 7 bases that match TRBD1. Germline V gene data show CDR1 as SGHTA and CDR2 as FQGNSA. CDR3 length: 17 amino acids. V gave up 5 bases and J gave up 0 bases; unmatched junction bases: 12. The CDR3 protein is CASSVSRNRGMNTEAFF. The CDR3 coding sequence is TGTGCCAGCAGCGTCAGTAGAAACAGGGGCATGAACACTGAAGCTTTCTTT.

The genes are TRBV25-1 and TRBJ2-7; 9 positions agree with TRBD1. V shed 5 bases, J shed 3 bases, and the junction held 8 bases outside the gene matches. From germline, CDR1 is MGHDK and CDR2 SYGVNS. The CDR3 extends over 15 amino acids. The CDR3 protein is CASSREGQGNYEQYF. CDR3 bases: TGTGCCAGCAGTCGAGAGGGACAGGGTAACTACGAGCAGTACTTC.

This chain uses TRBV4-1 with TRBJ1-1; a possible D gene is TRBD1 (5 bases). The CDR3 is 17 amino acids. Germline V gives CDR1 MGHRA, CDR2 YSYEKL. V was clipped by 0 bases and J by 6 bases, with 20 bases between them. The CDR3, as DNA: TGCGCCAGCAGCCAAGATCAAGGGCTTCTAGGGGCCCCTGAAGCTTTCTTT. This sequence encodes CASSQDQGLLGAPEAFF.

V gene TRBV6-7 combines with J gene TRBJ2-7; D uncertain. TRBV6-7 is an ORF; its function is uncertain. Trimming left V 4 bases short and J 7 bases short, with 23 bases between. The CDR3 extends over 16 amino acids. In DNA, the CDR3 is TGTGCCAGCAGTTTCATCAGCCCTCCGACTTCTCGTGAGCAGTACTTC. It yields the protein CASSFISPPTSREQYF.

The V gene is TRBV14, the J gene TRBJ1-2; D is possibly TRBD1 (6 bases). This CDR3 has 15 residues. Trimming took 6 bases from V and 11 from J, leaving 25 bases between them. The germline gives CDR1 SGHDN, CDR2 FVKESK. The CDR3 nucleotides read TGTGCCAGCAGTCCTCTAGGGGCGAGGCAGGGGCGGTACACCTTC. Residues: CASSPLGARQGRYTF.

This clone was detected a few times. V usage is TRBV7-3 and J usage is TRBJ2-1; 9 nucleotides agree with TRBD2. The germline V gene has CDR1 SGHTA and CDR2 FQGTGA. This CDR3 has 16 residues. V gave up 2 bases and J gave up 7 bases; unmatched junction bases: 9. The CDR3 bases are TGTGCCAGCAGCTTAGGTGGGACTAGCTGCTTGAATGAGCAGTTCTTC. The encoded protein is CASSLGGTSCLNEQFF.

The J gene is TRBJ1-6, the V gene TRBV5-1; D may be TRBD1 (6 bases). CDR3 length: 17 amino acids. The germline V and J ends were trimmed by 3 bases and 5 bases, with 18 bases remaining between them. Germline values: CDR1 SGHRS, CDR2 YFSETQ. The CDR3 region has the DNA TGCGCCAGCAGCTCATACCCACAGGGTGGGGATAATTCACCCCTCCACTTT. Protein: CASSSYPQGGDNSPLHF.

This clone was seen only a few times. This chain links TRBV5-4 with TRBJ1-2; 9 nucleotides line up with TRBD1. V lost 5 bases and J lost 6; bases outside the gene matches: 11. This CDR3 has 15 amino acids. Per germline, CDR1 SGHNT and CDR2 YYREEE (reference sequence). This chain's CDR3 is CASRPHRGRQDGYTF. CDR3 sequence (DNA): TGTGCCAGCAGACCTCACAGGGGGCGCCAGGATGGCTACACCTTC.

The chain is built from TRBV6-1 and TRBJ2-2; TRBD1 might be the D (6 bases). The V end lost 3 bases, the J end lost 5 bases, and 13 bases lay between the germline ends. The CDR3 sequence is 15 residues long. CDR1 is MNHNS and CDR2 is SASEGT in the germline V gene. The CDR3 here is CASSEPRGSTGELFF. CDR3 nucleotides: TGTGCCAGCAGTGAGCCCAGGGGTTCAACCGGGGAGCTGTTTTTT.

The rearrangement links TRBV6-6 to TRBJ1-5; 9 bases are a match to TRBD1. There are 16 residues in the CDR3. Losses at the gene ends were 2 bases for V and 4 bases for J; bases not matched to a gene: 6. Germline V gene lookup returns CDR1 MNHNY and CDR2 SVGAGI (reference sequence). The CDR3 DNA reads TGTGCCAGCAGTTACCCCCGCGGGACAGGGAATCAGCCCCAGCATTTT. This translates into CASSYPRGTGNQPQHF.

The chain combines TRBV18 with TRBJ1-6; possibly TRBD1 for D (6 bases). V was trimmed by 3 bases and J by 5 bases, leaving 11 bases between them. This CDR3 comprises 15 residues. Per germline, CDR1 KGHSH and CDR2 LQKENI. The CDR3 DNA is TGTGCCAGCTCACCCCTAACAGGGAATAATTCACCCCTCCACTTT. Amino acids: CASSPLTGNNSPLHF.